A single sample is the source of the 8 T cell receptor beta chains below, sequenced in a study of response to subunit inactivated influenza vaccine. Each CDR3 protein gets one entry after TCRdb re-called the RT-PCR reads with MiXCR. This sample has approximately 530,000 distinct CDR3 sequences; 10% to 15% occur once, and the top ten carry about an eighth. The sequencing here drew on PBMCs from blood, taken 45 days after vaccination. These TCRs come from a man between 50 and 59 years old who received an inactivated influenza vaccine.

This clonotype has only a few counts. The chain carries TRBV6-5 and TRBJ2-1; 9 nucleotides align to TRBD2. Looked up from germline, CDR1 is MNHEY and CDR2 is SVGAGI. The ends lost 6 bases at V and 0 bases at J; junction bases unmatched: 3. The CDR3 extends over 15 amino acids. The CDR3 bases are TGTGCCAGCAGATATAGCGGGGGCTCCTACAATGAGCAGTTCTTC. It codes for CASRYSGGSYNEQFF.

This clonotype came up a few times. The J gene is TRBJ2-3, the V gene TRBV7-6; D assignment may be TRBD1 or TRBD2 (5 bases each). The CDR3 has 15 residues. From germline, CDR1 is SGHVS and CDR2 FNYEAQ. V was shortened by 6 bases and J by 5 bases, with 18 bases between the two germline ends. CDR3 DNA sequence: TGTGCCAGCAGTCCCGGGACGAGCACTCTAGATACGCAGTATTTT. This gives the protein CASSPGTSTLDTQYF. Full variable domain (rest looked up from reference TRBV7-6 and TRBJ2-3): GAGVSQSPRYKVTKRGQDVALRCDPISGHVSLYWYRQALGQGPEFLTYFNYEAQQDKSGLPNDRFSAERPEGSISTLTIQRTEQRDSAMYRCASSPGTSTLDTQYFGPGTRLTVL.

This clonotype was counted between two and nine times. This sequence joins TRBV5-6 and TRBJ2-7; TRBD1 matches at 9 bases. This CDR3 spans 14 amino acids. Germline CDR1 SGHDT, CDR2 YYEEEE. With 4 bases clipped from V and 3 bases from J, the junction kept 5 bases outside the gene matches. CDR3 DNA sequence: TGTGCCAGCAGCCCTAAGACAGGGGGCTACGAGCAGTACTTC. This encodes CASSPKTGGYEQYF.

The V gene is TRBV3-1, the J gene TRBJ1-1; D gene unclear. The V end lost 7 bases, the J end lost 6 bases, and 15 bases lay between the germline ends. From germline, CDR1 is LGHDT and CDR2 YNNKEL (reference sequence). The CDR3 loop spans 13 amino acids. CDR3 sequence: CASTDPLYPEAFF. CDR3 bases: TGTGCCAGCACCGACCCCCTTTACCCTGAAGCTTTCTTT. The variable domain in full, completed from reference TRBV3-1 and TRBJ1-1, reads DTAVSQTPKYLVTQMGNDKSIKCEQNLGHDTMYWYKQDSKKFLKIMFSYNNKELIINETVPNRFSPKSPDKAHLNLHINSLELGDSAVYFCASTDPLYPEAFFGQGTRLTVV.

This clonotype turned up a few times. The V and J genes are TRBV27 and TRBJ2-7, with 7 nucleotides matching TRBD2. The length of the CDR3 is 17 residues. V was clipped by 0 bases and J by 4 bases; unmatched bases: 12. CDR1 and CDR2 from the germline V gene are MNHEY and SMNVEV (reference sequence). In nucleotides, the CDR3 is TGTGCCAGCAGTTTATCGTATAGGGCTAGCGGCCGTTACGAGCAGTACTTC. It yields the protein CASSLSYRASGRYEQYF.

This clonotype has a count of ten or more. The V gene is TRBV28, the J gene TRBJ2-3, with 8 nucleotides matching TRBD2. Unmatched junction bases numbered 4, after V lost 2 bases and J lost 3 bases. The V gene's germline CDR1 is MDHEN and CDR2 SYDVKM. This CDR3 has 15 amino acids. Here the CDR3 DNA reads TGTGCCAGCAGTTTAACACGGGGGGGAACAGATACGCAGTATTTT. It yields the protein CASSLTRGGTDTQYF.

The chain links TRBV29-1 to TRBJ2-7, with a weak D call TRBD1 (5 bases). The V end lost 4 bases, the J end lost 7 bases, and 14 bases lay between the germline ends. Germline loops: CDR1 SQVTM, CDR2 ANQGSEA. There are 12 residues in the CDR3. In nucleotides, the CDR3 is TGCAGCGTTGGTAGGGGTCTAGGAGAGCAGTACTTC. Encoded protein: CSVGRGLGEQYF.

Ten or more counts support this clonotype. The chain uses TRBV11-2 and TRBJ2-7; the D gene is possibly TRBD1 (6 bases). CDR3 size: 15 residues. CDR1 and CDR2 (germline): SGHAT, FQNNGV. Trimming pared 0 bases from V and 2 bases from J, leaving 11 bases between. CDR3 sequence reads: CASSLDRGRTYEQYF. CDR3 DNA: TGTGCCAGCAGCTTAGACAGGGGTCGGACCTACGAGCAGTACTTC.